Listed below are T cell receptor beta chains from one sample, sequenced in a study of molecular identifiers for immune sequencing clone quantification. One entry per CDR3 protein, called by TCRdb with MiXCR from the PCR reads. The data show about 40,000 distinct CDR3 sequences, with roughly 20% seen just once and roughly 7% held by the top ten. The specimen sequenced was naive CD8+ T cells from blood, with Jurkat cell RNA spiked in. Source of these receptors: a human donor in good health. Some libraries in this study had Jurkat cell RNA spiked in. The CDR3 runs from the conserved cysteine through the conserved F or W. Each record gives: CDR3 DNA, CDR3 protein, clone size, J gene, D gene, V gene, CDR3 length. D genes are given only for firm matches. Some rows have no size entry. The others give once, few or many, or a class for an expanded clone.

CDR3nt: TGTGCCAGCAGCACTCCTCGCTCACTAGGCAAGCATTTAGCCAAAAACATTCAGTACTTC
CDR3aa: CASSTPRSLGKHLAKNIQYF
abundance: many
j_gene: TRBJ2-4
d_gene: NA
v_gene: TRBV9
len: 20

CDR3nt: TGTGCCAGCAGCCAAGGGGTGACAGGTGTCCTCTATGGCTACACCTTC
CDR3aa: CASSQGVTGVLYGYTF
abundance: many
j_gene: TRBJ1-2
d_gene: NA
v_gene: TRBV3-1
len: 16

CDR3nt: TGTGCCAGCAGCTTAGCCGGGACAGGGGTCCCGAACACCGGGGAGCTGTTTTTT
CDR3aa: CASSLAGTGVPNTGELFF
abundance: many
j_gene: TRBJ2-2
d_gene: TRBD1
v_gene: TRBV7-9
len: 18

CDR3nt: TGTGCCAGCAGGTCCCTTGGGGGGCATGCGCCCAATGAGCAGTTCTTC
CDR3aa: CASRSLGGHAPNEQFF
abundance: NA
j_gene: TRBJ2-1
d_gene: NA
v_gene: TRBV3-1
len: 16

CDR3nt: TGTGCCAGCAGTGAGAGGGGGGGGGAGACCCAGTACTTC
CDR3aa: CASSERGGETQYF
abundance: few
j_gene: TRBJ2-5
d_gene: NA
v_gene: TRBV25-1
len: 13

CDR3nt: TGTGCCAGCAGCCCGGCTTCGGGTCTCGGAGAGACCCAGTACTTC
CDR3aa: CASSPASGLGETQYF
abundance: many
j_gene: TRBJ2-5
d_gene: NA
v_gene: TRBV5-5
len: 15

CDR3nt: TGTGCCAGCAGCCTCCTAGGGCGTCTGTACAATGAGCAGTTCTTC
CDR3aa: CASSLLGRLYNEQFF
abundance: many
j_gene: TRBJ2-1
d_gene: NA
v_gene: TRBV7-8
len: 15

CDR3nt: TGTGCCAGCAGCGATACCGGGGGCTACGTCGCCGGGGAGCTGTTTTTT
CDR3aa: CASSDTGGYVAGELFF
abundance: many
j_gene: TRBJ2-2
d_gene: NA
v_gene: TRBV9
len: 16

CDR3nt: TGTGCCAGCTCGTTAGGGGGGCTGGACGAGCAGTACTTC
CDR3aa: CASSLGGLDEQYF
abundance: many
j_gene: TRBJ2-7
d_gene: NA
v_gene: TRBV7-2
len: 13

CDR3nt: TGTGCCAGCAGCCGAAGAGGTCGATCCCCCATGGATACGCAGTATTTT
CDR3aa: CASSRRGRSPMDTQYF
abundance: many
j_gene: TRBJ2-3
d_gene: NA
v_gene: TRBV7-2
len: 16

CDR3nt: TGCAGCGTTGAAGGGGGCGCGGGCTACACCTTC
CDR3aa: CSVEGGAGYTF
abundance: many
j_gene: TRBJ1-2
d_gene: NA
v_gene: TRBV29-1
len: 11

CDR3nt: TGTGCCAGCAGCCAAGATCCCCCGGCTAGCGGGAGGCTGTACAATGAGCAGTTCTTC
CDR3aa: CASSQDPPASGRLYNEQFF
abundance: many
j_gene: TRBJ2-1
d_gene: TRBD2
v_gene: TRBV14
len: 19

CDR3nt: TGTGCCAGCAGCCAGGCCTCTGGGGCCAACGTCCTGACTTTC
CDR3aa: CASSQASGANVLTF
abundance: many
j_gene: TRBJ2-6
d_gene: NA
v_gene: TRBV7-9
len: 14

CDR3nt: TGTGCCAGCAGTTTGAACCGGCTCTCCTACGAGCAGTACTTC
CDR3aa: CASSLNRLSYEQYF
abundance: NA
j_gene: TRBJ2-7
d_gene: NA
v_gene: TRBV27
len: 14

CDR3nt: TGTGCCAGCAGCTGGATGACTAGCGGGATAACCACCGGGGAGCTGTTTTTT
CDR3aa: CASSWMTSGITTGELFF
abundance: many
j_gene: TRBJ2-2
d_gene: TRBD2
v_gene: TRBV5-6
len: 17

CDR3nt: TGTGCCAGCAGTCTGTATTCAGGGGTTAATCAGCCCCAGCATTTT
CDR3aa: CASSLYSGVNQPQHF
abundance: many
j_gene: TRBJ1-5
d_gene: NA
v_gene: TRBV28
len: 15

CDR3nt: TGTGCCAGCAGTTATCAGTGGTGGGGGAACCAAGAGACCCAGTACTTC
CDR3aa: CASSYQWWGNQETQYF
abundance: many
j_gene: TRBJ2-5
d_gene: NA
v_gene: TRBV6-2/TRBV6-3
len: 16

CDR3nt: TGTGCCAGCAGTTTACCGGGGGAGGCCAACGTCCTGACTTTC
CDR3aa: CASSLPGEANVLTF
abundance: NA
j_gene: TRBJ2-6
d_gene: NA
v_gene: TRBV27
len: 14

CDR3nt: TGTGCCAGCCTAGGTAGGCGAAATGAGCAGTTCTTC
CDR3aa: CASLGRRNEQFF
abundance: few
j_gene: TRBJ2-1
d_gene: NA
v_gene: TRBV28
len: 12

CDR3nt: TGTGCCAGCTCACCACGACACCGTCGAGGAGAAGAGACCCAGTACTTC
CDR3aa: CASSPRHRRGEETQYF
abundance: few
j_gene: TRBJ2-5
d_gene: NA
v_gene: TRBV18
len: 16

CDR3nt: TGTGCCACTTCATCAGGGCCCACGAACACCGGGGAGCTGTTTTTT
CDR3aa: CATSSGPTNTGELFF
abundance: many
j_gene: TRBJ2-2
d_gene: NA
v_gene: TRBV12-3/TRBV12-4
len: 15

CDR3nt: TGTGCCAGCAGCGTTTATGGGACAGGGGTCACAGATACGCAGTATTTT
CDR3aa: CASSVYGTGVTDTQYF
abundance: many
j_gene: TRBJ2-3
d_gene: TRBD1
v_gene: TRBV9
len: 16

CDR3nt: TGCAGCGTTGAACACCGCGGGTCCTACAATGAGCAGTTCTTC
CDR3aa: CSVEHRGSYNEQFF
abundance: NA
j_gene: TRBJ2-1
d_gene: NA
v_gene: TRBV29-1
len: 14

CDR3nt: TGCAGTGCTAGAGATCACGGGGTCCTCATCACAGATACGCAGTATTTT
CDR3aa: CSARDHGVLITDTQYF
abundance: many
j_gene: TRBJ2-3
d_gene: NA
v_gene: TRBV20-1
len: 16